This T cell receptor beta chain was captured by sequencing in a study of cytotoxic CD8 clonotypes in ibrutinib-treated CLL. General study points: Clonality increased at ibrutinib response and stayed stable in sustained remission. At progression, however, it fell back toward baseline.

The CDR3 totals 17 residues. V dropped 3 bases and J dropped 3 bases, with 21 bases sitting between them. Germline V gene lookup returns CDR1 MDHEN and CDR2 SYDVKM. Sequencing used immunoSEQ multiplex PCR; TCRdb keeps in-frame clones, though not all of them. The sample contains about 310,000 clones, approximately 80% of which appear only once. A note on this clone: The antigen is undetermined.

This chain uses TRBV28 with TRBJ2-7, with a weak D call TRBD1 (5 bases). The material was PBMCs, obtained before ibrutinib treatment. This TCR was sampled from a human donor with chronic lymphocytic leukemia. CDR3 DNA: TGTGCCAGCAGTTTGGTGGCAGGGTCCCAATTAGACTACGAGCAGTACTTC. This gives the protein CASSLVAGSQLDYEQYF.